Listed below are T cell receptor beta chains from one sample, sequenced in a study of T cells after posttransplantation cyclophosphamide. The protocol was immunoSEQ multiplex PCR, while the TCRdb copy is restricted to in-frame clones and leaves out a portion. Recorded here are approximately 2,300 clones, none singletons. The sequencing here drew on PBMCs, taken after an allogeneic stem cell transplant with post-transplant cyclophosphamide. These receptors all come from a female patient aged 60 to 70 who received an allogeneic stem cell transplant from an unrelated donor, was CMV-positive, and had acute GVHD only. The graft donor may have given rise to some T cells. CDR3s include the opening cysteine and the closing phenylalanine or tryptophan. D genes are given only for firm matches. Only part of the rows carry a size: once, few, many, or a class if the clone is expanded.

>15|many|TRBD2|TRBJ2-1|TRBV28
TGTGCCAGCAGTGCGGCGGGACTAGCGGGCCTCGAGCAGTTCTTC
CASSAAGLAGLEQFF
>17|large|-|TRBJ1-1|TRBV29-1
TGCAGCGTCGTGGAGGGTTTGGGCACAGGGTCGGTGACTGAAGCTTTCTTT
CSVVEGLGTGSVTEAFF
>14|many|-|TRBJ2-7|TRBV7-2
TGTGCCAGCAGCCCAGCCGCAGGGGCCTACGAGCAGTACTTC
CASSPAAGAYEQYF
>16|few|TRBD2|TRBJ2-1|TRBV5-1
TGCGCCAGCAGCTTACCGACTAGCGGCTCCTACAATGAGCAGTTCTTC
CASSLPTSGSYNEQFF
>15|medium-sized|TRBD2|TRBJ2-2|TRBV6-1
TGTGCCAGCAAAACTAGCGGGGCGAACACCGGGGAGCTGTTTTTT
CASKTSGANTGELFF
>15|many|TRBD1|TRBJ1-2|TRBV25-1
TGTGCCAGCAGTGAATATGGGACAGGGATTTATGGCTACACCTTC
CASSEYGTGIYGYTF
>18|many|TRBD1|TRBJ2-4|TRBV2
TGTGCCAGCAAGACGGACAGGGGTGATACTCTAGCCAAAAACATTCAGTACTTC
CASKTDRGDTLAKNIQYF
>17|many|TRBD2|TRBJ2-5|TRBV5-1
TGCGCCAGCAGCTCGGGCGGGATAGCGGGGGGAAAAGAGACCCAGTACTTC
CASSSGGIAGGKETQYF
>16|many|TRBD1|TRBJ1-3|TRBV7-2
TGTGCCAGCAGCGGCCCCTCCGGGACAGGGTTTAACACCATATATTTT
CASSGPSGTGFNTIYF
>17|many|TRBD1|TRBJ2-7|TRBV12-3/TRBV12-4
TGTGCCAGCAGTTTATACGGACAGGGTGTGGAGAACTACGAGCAGTACTTC
CASSLYGQGVENYEQYF
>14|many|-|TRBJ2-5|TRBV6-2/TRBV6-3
TGTGCCAGCAGCCAACCGGACAGCCAAGAGACCCAGTACTTC
CASSQPDSQETQYF
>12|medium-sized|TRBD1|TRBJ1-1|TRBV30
TGTGCCTGTCACAGGGGGCGGACTGAAGCTTTCTTT
CACHRGRTEAFF
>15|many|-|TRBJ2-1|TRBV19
TGTACCAGTAGTATGACAGGCGATTCCTACAATGAGCAGTTCTTC
CTSSMTGDSYNEQFF
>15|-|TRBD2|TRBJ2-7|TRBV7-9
TGTGCCAGCAGCTCTCGGGGGGGTGAGTCTTACGAGCAGTACTTC
CASSSRGGESYEQYF
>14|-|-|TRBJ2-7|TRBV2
TGTGCCAGCAGTGACTTTACAGGGAAGTACGAGCAGTACTTC
CASSDFTGKYEQYF
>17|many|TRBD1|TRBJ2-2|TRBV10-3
TGTGCCATCAGTATTCTCCCCCGGGGGACAGGTACCGGGGAGCTGTTTTTT
CAISILPRGTGTGELFF
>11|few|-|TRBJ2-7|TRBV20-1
TGCAGTGCTTCATCAGGCTACGAGCAGTACTTC
CSASSGYEQYF
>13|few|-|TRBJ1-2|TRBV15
TGTGCCACCAGCAGAGATAGTAACTATGGCTACACCTTC
CATSRDSNYGYTF
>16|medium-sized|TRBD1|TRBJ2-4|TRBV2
TGTGCCAGCACCCTAGGACAGGGGCTAGCCAAAAACATTCAGTACTTC
CASTLGQGLAKNIQYF
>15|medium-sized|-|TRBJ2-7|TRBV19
TGTGCCAGTAGTCCCTCCGATAGCCGATACTACGAGCAGTACTTC
CASSPSDSRYYEQYF
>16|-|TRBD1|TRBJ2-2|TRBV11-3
TGTGCCAGCAGCGGTAGGACAGGGGGGACGGTCGGGGAGCTGTTTTTT
CASSGRTGGTVGELFF
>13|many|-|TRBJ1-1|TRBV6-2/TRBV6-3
TGTGCCAGCAGTTCAGTCCGTGGCGGGGAAGCTTTCTTT
CASSSVRGGEAFF
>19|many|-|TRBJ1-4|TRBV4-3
TGCGCCAGCAGCCAAGAGGTGGGGCAGGCTGATGCAACTAATGAAAAACTGTTTTTT
CASSQEVGQADATNEKLFF
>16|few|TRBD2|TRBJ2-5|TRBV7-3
TGTGCCAGCAGCGAGGGACTAGGAGCGTCCCAAGAGACCCAGTACTTC
CASSEGLGASQETQYF
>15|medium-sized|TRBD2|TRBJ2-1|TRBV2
TGTGCCAGCAGTTCACTAGCGGGGGGCCTGAATGAGCAGTTCTTC
CASSSLAGGLNEQFF
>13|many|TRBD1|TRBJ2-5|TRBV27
TGTGCCAGCGCCATGGACAGGGGGGAGACCCAGTACTTC
CASAMDRGETQYF
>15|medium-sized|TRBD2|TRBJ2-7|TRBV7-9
TGTGCCAGCAGCGTGACTAGCGGGAGGCTCTACGAGCAGTACTTC
CASSVTSGRLYEQYF
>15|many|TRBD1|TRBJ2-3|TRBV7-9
TGTGCCAGCAGCGCACGACAGGGGATCACAGATACGCAGTATTTT
CASSARQGITDTQYF
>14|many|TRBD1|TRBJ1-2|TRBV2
TGTGCCAGCAGTGAAAGGGACAGGTTTTCTGGCTACACCTTC
CASSERDRFSGYTF
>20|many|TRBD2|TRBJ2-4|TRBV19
TGTGCCAGTAGTATTTTGTTCGGGGGGGCCGGCCGCTTCTCCAAAAACATTCAGTACTTC
CASSILFGGAGRFSKNIQYF
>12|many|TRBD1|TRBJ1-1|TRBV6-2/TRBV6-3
TGTGCCAGCAGGACAGGGGGCACTGAAGCTTTCTTT
CASRTGGTEAFF
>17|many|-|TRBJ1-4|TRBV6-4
TGTGCCAGCACGGAGGACACCCCAGTTCGAGGGTACGAAAAACTGTTTTTT
CASTEDTPVRGYEKLFF
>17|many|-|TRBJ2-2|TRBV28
TGTGCCAGCAGTTTGATGCAAAGGCGGGCTCACACCGGGGAGCTGTTTTTT
CASSLMQRRAHTGELFF
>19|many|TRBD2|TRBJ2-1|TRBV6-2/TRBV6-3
TGTGCCAGCAGTTACCCAGTGGGCGGGAGGGCCGGGGTCTACAATGAGCAGTTCTTC
CASSYPVGGRAGVYNEQFF
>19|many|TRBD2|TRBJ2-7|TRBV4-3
TGCGCCAGCAGCCAAGCCCCCCGTGTAGCGGGAGCCCTGAGAGACGAGCAGTACTTC
CASSQAPRVAGALRDEQYF
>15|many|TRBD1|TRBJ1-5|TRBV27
TGTGCCAGCATGAGAGGGGGCGCGGAGAACCAGCCCCAGCATTTT
CASMRGGAENQPQHF
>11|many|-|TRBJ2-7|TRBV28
TGTGCCAGCAGAGGGTTTTACGAGCAGTACTTC
CASRGFYEQYF